This T cell receptor (beta chain) derives from a study of T cells in localized non-small cell lung cancer. Study-wide results and limits: Adjacent lung tissue had a median around 57 of the top 100 clones found in the tumor. Elevated blood T cell density was associated with longer overall survival.

Method: immunoSEQ multiplex PCR; TCRdb's copy keeps in-frame clones and lacks some. Of about 35,000 clones in the sample, under 90% were seen once. Concerning this clone itself: What it binds is unknown.

The germline V gene has CDR1 SGHTA and CDR2 FQGNSA. The CDR3 length is 14 residues. The V end lost 0 bases, the J end lost 4 bases, and 9 bases lay between the germline ends. Sequenced material: peripheral blood, taken before any cancer treatment. J is TRBJ1-2 and V is TRBV7-2, with D unclear. This TCR derives from a man aged 40 to 75 with stage I lung adenocarcinoma. CDR3 protein: CASSLAARGYGYTF. The CDR3, as DNA: TGTGCCAGCAGCTTAGCGGCGCGTGGCTATGGCTACACCTTC.